The text below deals with one T cell receptor (beta chain). The sample comes from a study of patients and donors after allogeneic stem cell transplantation. TCRdb ran MiXCR on the RT-PCR reads and lists one entry per CDR3 protein. The sample holds 400,000 to 500,000 distinct CDR3 sequences, 16% seen once. The CDR3 contains 15 residues. Germline assignment: CDR1 SNHLY and CDR2 FYNNEI. V lost 4 bases and J 1 base, leaving 11 bases between the germline ends. The rearrangement uses TRBV2 and TRBJ1-5; D is possibly TRBD1 (5 bases). The source is a human donor who was either an allogeneic HSCT recipient or a stem cell or donor lymphocyte infusion donor (not recorded which). It is not recorded whose cells these are; they may come from a transplant donor. Sequenced: blood, either unsorted or a sorted T cell fraction (not recorded which). The CDR3 coding sequence is TGTGCCAGCAGTGTCCCGAGGGGAAGCAATCAGCCCCAGCATTTT. Its translation is CASSVPRGSNQPQHF. Complete variable domain (other parts from reference TRBV2 and TRBJ1-5): EPEVTQTPSHQVTQMGQEVILRCVPISNHLYFYWYRQILGQKVEFLVSFYNNEISEKSEIFDDQFSVERPDGSNFTLKIRSTKLEDSAMYFCASSVPRGSNQPQHFGDGTRLSIL.